The source of this T cell receptor (beta chain) is a study of T cells after posttransplantation cyclophosphamide. TCRdb's copy holds only in-frame clones and misses some; the assay was immunoSEQ multiplex PCR. There are approximately 26,000 clones in the sample, none observed a single time. There are many counts of this clone. This CDR3 has 19 residues. V lost 7 bases and J lost 4; bases outside the gene matches: 17. CDR1 and CDR2 (germline): WSHSY, SAAADI. The TCR sequence derives from a woman between 50 and 59 years old in good health, CMV-negative, and a related stem cell transplant donor. Sequences were obtained from PBMCs. This chain links TRBV10-2 with TRBJ2-5; TRBD2 agrees at 14 bases. The CDR3 sequence: CASITNRTSGRRVGETQYF. In DNA, the CDR3 is TGCGCCAGCATCACGAACCGGACTAGCGGGAGGAGGGTAGGAGAGACCCAGTACTTC.